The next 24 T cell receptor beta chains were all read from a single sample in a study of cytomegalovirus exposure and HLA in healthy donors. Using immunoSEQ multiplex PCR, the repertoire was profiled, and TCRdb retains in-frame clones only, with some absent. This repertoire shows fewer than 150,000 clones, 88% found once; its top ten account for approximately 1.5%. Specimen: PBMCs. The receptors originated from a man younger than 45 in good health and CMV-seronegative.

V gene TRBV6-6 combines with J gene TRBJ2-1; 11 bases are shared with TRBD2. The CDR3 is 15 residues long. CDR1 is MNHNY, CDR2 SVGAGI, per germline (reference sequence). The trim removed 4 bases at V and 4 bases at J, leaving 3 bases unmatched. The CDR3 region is CASSWGLAEYNEQFF. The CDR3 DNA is TGTGCCAGCAGTTGGGGACTAGCGGAGTACAATGAGCAGTTCTTC.

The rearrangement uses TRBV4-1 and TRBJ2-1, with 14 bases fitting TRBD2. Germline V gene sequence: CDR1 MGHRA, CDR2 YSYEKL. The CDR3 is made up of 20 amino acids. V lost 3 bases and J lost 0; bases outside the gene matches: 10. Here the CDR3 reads CASSQRLAGGPDSSYNEQFF. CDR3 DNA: TGCGCCAGCAGCCAGCGACTAGCGGGAGGGCCGGATAGCTCCTACAATGAGCAGTTCTTC.

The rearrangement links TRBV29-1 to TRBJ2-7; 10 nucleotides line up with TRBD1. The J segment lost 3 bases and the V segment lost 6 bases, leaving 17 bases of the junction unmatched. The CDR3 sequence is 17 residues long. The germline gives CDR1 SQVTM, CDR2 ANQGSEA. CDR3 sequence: CSVLGSNRDRGNYEQYF. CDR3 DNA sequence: TGCAGCGTCCTGGGCTCAAACCGGGACAGGGGAAACTACGAGCAGTACTTC.

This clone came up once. The DNA of the CDR3 is TGCGCCAGCAGCTTGGACGGGGGTGTGAATGAAAAACTGTTTTTT. It translates to CASSLDGGVNEKLFF. The J gene is TRBJ1-4, the V gene TRBV5-1; weak D call: TRBD1 (5 bases). Germline CDR1 and CDR2: SGHRS and YFSETQ. Trimming left V 0 bases short and J 5 bases short, with 11 bases between. The CDR3 extends over 15 amino acids.

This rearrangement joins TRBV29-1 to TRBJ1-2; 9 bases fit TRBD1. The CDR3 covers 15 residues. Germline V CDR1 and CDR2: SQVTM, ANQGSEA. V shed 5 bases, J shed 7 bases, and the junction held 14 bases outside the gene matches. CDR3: CSVSVQQGAGGGYTF. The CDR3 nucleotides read TGCAGCGTTTCCGTCCAACAGGGGGCGGGAGGTGGCTACACCTTC.

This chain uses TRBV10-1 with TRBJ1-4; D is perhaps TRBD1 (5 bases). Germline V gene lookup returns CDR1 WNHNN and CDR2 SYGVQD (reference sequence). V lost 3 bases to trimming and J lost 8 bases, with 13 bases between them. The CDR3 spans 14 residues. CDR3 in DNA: TGCGCCAGCAGTGAAAGGCAGGGTAACGAAAAACTGTTTTTT. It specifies CASSERQGNEKLFF.

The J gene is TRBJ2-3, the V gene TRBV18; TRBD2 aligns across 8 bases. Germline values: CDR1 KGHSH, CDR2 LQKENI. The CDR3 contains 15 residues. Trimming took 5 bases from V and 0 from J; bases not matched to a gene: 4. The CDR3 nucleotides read TGTGCCAGCTCAACTGCTAGCGGGAGCACAGATACGCAGTATTTT. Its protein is CASSTASGSTDTQYF.

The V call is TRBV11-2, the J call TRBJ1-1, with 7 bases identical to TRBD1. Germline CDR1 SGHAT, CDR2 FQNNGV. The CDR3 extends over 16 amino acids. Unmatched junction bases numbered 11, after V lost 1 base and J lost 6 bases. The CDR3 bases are TGTGCCAGCAGCTTAGGTGCGCGACAGGGTTTCCCTGAAGCTTTCTTT. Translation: CASSLGARQGFPEAFF.

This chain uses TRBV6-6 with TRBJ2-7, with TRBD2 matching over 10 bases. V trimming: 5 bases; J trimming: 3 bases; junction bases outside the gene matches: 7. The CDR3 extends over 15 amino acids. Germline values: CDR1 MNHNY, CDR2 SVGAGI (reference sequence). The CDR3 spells CASSRTSGTVYEQYF. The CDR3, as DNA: TGTGCCAGCAGTCGCACTAGCGGGACGGTCTACGAGCAGTACTTC.

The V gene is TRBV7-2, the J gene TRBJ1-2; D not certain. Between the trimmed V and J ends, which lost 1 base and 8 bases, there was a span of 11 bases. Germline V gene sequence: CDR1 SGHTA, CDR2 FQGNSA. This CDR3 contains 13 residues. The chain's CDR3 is CASSLGREGGYTF. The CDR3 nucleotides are TGTGCCAGCAGCTTAGGCCGGGAGGGAGGCTACACCTTC.

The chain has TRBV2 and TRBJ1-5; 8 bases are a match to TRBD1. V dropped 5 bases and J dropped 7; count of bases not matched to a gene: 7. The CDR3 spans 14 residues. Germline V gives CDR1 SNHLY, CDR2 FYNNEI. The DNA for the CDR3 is TGTGCCAGCAGTATAGACAGGGGTAACCAGCCCCAGCATTTT. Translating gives CASSIDRGNQPQHF.

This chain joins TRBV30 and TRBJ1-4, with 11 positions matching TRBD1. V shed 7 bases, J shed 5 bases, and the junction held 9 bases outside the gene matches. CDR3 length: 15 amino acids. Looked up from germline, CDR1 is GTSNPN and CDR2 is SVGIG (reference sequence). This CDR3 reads CAYLGQGVENEKLFF. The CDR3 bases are TGTGCCTACCTGGGACAGGGGGTGGAAAATGAAAAACTGTTTTTT.

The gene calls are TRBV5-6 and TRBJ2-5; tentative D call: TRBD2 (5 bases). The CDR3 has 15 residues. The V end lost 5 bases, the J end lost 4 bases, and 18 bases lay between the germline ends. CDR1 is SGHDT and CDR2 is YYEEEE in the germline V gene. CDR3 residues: CASRFDNGVGETQYF. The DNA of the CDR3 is TGTGCCAGCAGATTCGACAACGGGGTCGGAGAGACCCAGTACTTC.

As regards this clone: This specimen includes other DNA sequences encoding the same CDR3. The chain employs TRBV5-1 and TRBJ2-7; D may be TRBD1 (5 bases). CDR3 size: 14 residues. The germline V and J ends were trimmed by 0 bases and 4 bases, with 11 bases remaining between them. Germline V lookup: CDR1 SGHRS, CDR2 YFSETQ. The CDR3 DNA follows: TGCGCCAGCAGCTTGGAAGGGGTGGTTTACGAGCAGTACTTC. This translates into CASSLEGVVYEQYF.

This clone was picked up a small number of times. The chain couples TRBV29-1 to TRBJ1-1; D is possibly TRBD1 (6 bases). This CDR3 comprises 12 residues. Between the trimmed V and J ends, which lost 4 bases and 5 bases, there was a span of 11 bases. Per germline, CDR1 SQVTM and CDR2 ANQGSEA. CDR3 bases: TGCAGCGTTGCGGAACAGGGAACTGAAGCTTTCTTT. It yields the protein CSVAEQGTEAFF.

The CDR3 is CASSSRLEVLRRQYF. In DNA form, the CDR3 reads TGTGCCAGCAGCTCCAGACTAGAAGTGTTGCGGCGGCAGTACTTC. This sequence joins TRBV7-9 and TRBJ2-7, with D perhaps matching TRBD2 (6 bases). The CDR3 spans 15 residues. V was cut by 4 bases and J by 9 bases, with 22 bases left in between. CDR1 and CDR2 from the germline V gene are SEHNR and FQNEAQ (reference sequence).

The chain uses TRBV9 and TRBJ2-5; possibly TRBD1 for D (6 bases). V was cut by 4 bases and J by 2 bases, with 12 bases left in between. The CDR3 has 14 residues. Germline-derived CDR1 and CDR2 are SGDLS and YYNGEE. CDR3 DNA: TGTGCCAGCAGCACAGGGACGTTGCAAGAGACCCAGTACTTC. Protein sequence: CASSTGTLQETQYF. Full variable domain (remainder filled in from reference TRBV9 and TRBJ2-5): DSGVTQTPKHLITATGQRVTLRCSPRSGDLSVYWYQQSLDQGLQFLIQYYNGEERAKGNILERFSAQQFPDLHSELNLSSLELGDSALYFCASSTGTLQETQYFGPGTRLLVL.

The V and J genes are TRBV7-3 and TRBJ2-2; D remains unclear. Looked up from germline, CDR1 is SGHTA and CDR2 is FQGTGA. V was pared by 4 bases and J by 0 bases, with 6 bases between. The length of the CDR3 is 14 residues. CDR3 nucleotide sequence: TGTGCCAGCAGCTCGGTAGCGAACACCGGGGAGCTGTTTTTT. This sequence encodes CASSSVANTGELFF.

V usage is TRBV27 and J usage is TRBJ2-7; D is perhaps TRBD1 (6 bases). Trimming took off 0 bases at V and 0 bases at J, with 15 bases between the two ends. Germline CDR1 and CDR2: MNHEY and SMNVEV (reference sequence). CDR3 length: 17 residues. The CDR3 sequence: CASSLSYYGTNSYEQYF. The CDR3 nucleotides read TGTGCCAGCAGTTTATCGTATTATGGGACAAACTCCTACGAGCAGTACTTC.

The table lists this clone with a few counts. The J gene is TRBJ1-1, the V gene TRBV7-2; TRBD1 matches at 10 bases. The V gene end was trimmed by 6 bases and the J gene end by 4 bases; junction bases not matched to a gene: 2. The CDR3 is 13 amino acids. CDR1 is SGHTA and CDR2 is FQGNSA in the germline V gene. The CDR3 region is CASRTGGFTEAFF. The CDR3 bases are TGTGCCAGCAGGACAGGGGGCTTCACTGAAGCTTTCTTT. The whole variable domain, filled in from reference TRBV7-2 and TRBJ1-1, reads GAGVSQSPSNKVTEKGKDVELRCDPISGHTALYWYRQSLGQGLEFLIYFQGNSAPDKSGLPSDRFSAERTGGSVSTLTIQRTQQEDSAVYLCASRTGGFTEAFFGQGTRLTVV.

In nucleotides, the CDR3 is TGTGCCAGCAGGCATCGGGACAGAGTTAAGTACAATGAGCAGTTCTTC. It codes for CASRHRDRVKYNEQFF. The gene calls are TRBV7-9 and TRBJ2-1, with 7 nucleotides matching TRBD1. This CDR3 has 16 residues. The germline CDR1 and CDR2 sequences are SEHNR and FQNEAQ (reference sequence). The V segment lost 6 bases and the J segment 4 bases; nucleotides outside the gene matches: 12.

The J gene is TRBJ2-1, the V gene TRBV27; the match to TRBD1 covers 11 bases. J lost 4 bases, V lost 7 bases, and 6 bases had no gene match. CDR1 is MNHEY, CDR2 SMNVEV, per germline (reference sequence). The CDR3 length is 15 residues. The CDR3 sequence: CASIDRDRGYNEQFF. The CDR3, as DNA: TGTGCCAGCATTGACCGGGACAGGGGGTACAATGAGCAGTTCTTC.

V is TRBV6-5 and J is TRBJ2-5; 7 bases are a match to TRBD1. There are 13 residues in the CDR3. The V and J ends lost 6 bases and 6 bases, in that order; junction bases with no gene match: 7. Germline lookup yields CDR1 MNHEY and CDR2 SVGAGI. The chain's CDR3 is CASRVDRVKTQYF. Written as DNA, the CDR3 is TGTGCCAGCAGAGTAGACAGGGTGAAGACCCAGTACTTC.

The CDR3 sequence is CASSPQGWTNEKLFF. The CDR3 DNA reads as TGCGCCAGCAGCCCGCAGGGGTGGACTAATGAAAAACTGTTTTTT. The rearrangement links TRBV4-1 to TRBJ1-4; possibly TRBD1 for D (6 bases). Between the trimmed V and J ends, which lost 4 bases and 2 bases, there was a span of 11 bases. CDR1 MGHRA and CDR2 YSYEKL come from the germline V gene. This CDR3 has 15 residues.